This T cell receptor beta chain is from a study of blood T cell repertoires in COVID-19. Original handling: Reference gene primer amplification in the assay estimated nucleated cell counts. The protocol was immunoSEQ multiplex PCR, while the TCRdb copy is restricted to in-frame clones and leaves out a portion. Clonal size and the V and J genes are those of that table, whereas D and trimming came from the DNA. The sample records around 320,000 clones, about 90% being singletons. Trimming removed 4 bases at V and 3 bases at J, with 13 bases between. The length of the CDR3 is 14 residues. In its sample, this clone was seen once.

This rearrangement joins TRBV5-3 to TRBJ1-1; D gene unclear. TRBV5-3 counts as an open reading frame of uncertain function. This sequence originates from a woman between 18 and 29 years old with acute COVID-19. Input material: PBMCs or T cells enriched from blood (not recorded which). The CDR3 protein is CARSPDKKDTEAFF. In DNA, the CDR3 is TGTGCCAGAAGCCCCGACAAGAAGGACACTGAAGCTTTCTTT.